This TCR beta chain emerged from a study of T cells after yellow fever vaccination. Study information: Those fractions that held only low numbers of cells were prepared using the SMART-Seq v4 Ultra Low Input RNA kit. Overall study results and limits: Weaker, the secondary response peaked sooner, at day 5 versus 15. Highly abundant clonotypes carried over from the bulk population could end up in FACS-sorted repertoires as contaminants.

It was through 5'RACE template switching that TCR cDNA was made, with a universal primer site and UMIs added. TCRdb passed the 5' RACE reads through MiXCR, listing each CDR3 protein once. This sample has about 310,000 distinct CDR3 sequences; 3.6% occur once, and the top ten carry around 22%. This clonotype has a count of ten or more. Its antigen is not identified. The CDR3 length is 15 residues. V dropped 6 bases and J dropped 0; count of bases not matched to a gene: 8. Germline-derived CDR1 and CDR2 are SSHAT and FNYEAQ (reference sequence). The genes are TRBV7-7 and TRBJ2-7, with 7 bases aligning to TRBD1. The TCR comes from a man younger than 35 who received the YFV17D yellow fever vaccine. Sample: PBMCs, taken on the day of the yellow fever booster vaccination. This CDR3 is CASSSGTESSYEQYF. The DNA of the CDR3 is TGTGCCAGCAGTTCTGGGACAGAGAGCTCCTACGAGCAGTACTTC.